These 9 T cell receptor beta chains originate from one sample sequenced in a study of cytomegalovirus exposure and HLA in healthy donors (dated 2017 in TCRdb). The library came from the immunoSEQ multiplex PCR assay. For the multiplex PCR, a mixture combining 60 forward primers for TCR Vbeta segments and 13 reverse primers for TCR Jbeta segments was used. The clones in this table, taken by TCRdb from immuneACCESS, are in-frame only. Not every clone is retained; where verified, under half of the shortfall comes from an unresolved V gene, and the cause of the rest is unknown. For this sample the table gives about 95,000 clones, of which around 79% were detected only once. The ten most abundant clones make up less than 5% of the sample. Sequencing was done on a sample of PBMCs. These receptors were collected from a middle-aged woman in good health and CMV-seronegative.

This clone has just a few counts. The chain has TRBV6-5 and TRBJ2-3; possibly TRBD2 for D (5 bases). V gave up 6 bases and J gave up 2 bases, with 12 bases separating them. Germline V gene lookup returns CDR1 MNHEY and CDR2 SVGAGI. The CDR3 has 14 amino acids. This chain's CDR3 is CASRLASLTDTQYF. CDR3 DNA sequence: TGTGCCAGCAGGCTAGCCTCCCTCACAGATACGCAGTATTTT.

The CDR3 DNA reads as TGTGCCAGCAGCTTGGTCCTGGACAAACAAGAGACCCAGTACTTC. Protein product: CASSLVLDKQETQYF. V usage is TRBV5-6 and J usage is TRBJ2-5; D is perhaps TRBD1 (5 bases). This CDR3 contains 15 residues. The germline CDR1 and CDR2 sequences are SGHDT and YYEEEE. Trimming stripped 0 bases from V and 2 bases from J, with 11 bases between.

The V call is TRBV7-9, the J call TRBJ2-7; weak D call: TRBD1 (5 bases). This CDR3 contains 14 residues. V lost 5 bases and J lost 2, with 13 bases in between. The germline V gene has CDR1 SEHNR and CDR2 FQNEAQ (reference sequence). CDR3 coding DNA: TGTGCCAGCAGCCCGACGACAGAAACCTACGAGCAGTACTTC. It specifies CASSPTTETYEQYF.

This chain joins TRBV13 and TRBJ2-7; the match to TRBD2 covers 10 bases. The germline V gene encodes CDR1 PRHDT and CDR2 FYEKMQ (reference sequence). This CDR3 comprises 15 residues. V dropped 6 bases and J dropped 1; count of bases not matched to a gene: 6. DNA for the CDR3: TGTGCCAGCAGTCATACTAGCGGGGTTTCCTACGAGCAGTACTTC. This sequence encodes CASSHTSGVSYEQYF.

This rearrangement joins TRBV29-1 to TRBJ2-3, with 7 bases aligning to TRBD2. This CDR3 comprises 14 residues. Germline-derived CDR1 and CDR2 are SQVTM and ANQGSEA. V lost 5 bases to trimming and J lost 2 bases; unmatched junction nucleotides: 7. The CDR3 bases are TGCAGCGTTTCAAGCGGGGCCCTCACAGATACGCAGTATTTT. Its protein product is CSVSSGALTDTQYF.

The count of this clone is one. The chain links TRBV6-1 to TRBJ1-2; D unclear. This CDR3 has 16 residues. V was clipped by 6 bases and J by 0 bases, with 17 bases between them. The V gene's germline CDR1 is MNHNS and CDR2 SASEGT. CDR3 region: CASREPPGLANYGYTF. For the CDR3, the DNA is TGTGCCAGCAGGGAACCTCCTGGACTAGCTAACTATGGCTACACCTTC.

As DNA, the CDR3 is TGTGCCTGGAGTGTACTGGGCAGTAGAACCAATGAAGCTTTCTTT. As protein: CAWSVLGSRTNEAFF. The J gene is TRBJ1-1, the V gene TRBV30; D remains unclear. V was shortened by 0 bases and J by 7 bases, with 18 bases between the two germline ends. Germline loops: CDR1 GTSNPN, CDR2 SVGIG (reference sequence). The CDR3 sequence is 15 residues long.

This clone has only one observation. The chain recombines TRBV5-4 with TRBJ2-7, with a weak D call TRBD1 (6 bases). Trimming shortened V by 0 bases and J by 8 bases, and 9 bases separated the two germline ends. CDR1 SGHNT and CDR2 YYREEE come from the germline V gene (reference sequence). The CDR3 extends over 12 amino acids. CDR3 loop: CASSLGQAKQYF. The DNA of the CDR3 is TGTGCCAGCAGCTTGGGACAGGCCAAGCAGTACTTC.

V usage is TRBV20-1 and J usage is TRBJ1-2; tentatively, D is TRBD1 (5 bases). CDR3 size: 11 residues. V shed 4 bases and J shed 4 bases, with 7 bases lying between them. Per germline, CDR1 DFQATT and CDR2 SNEGSKA (reference sequence). CDR3: CSAKRGYGYTF. CDR3 DNA: TGCAGTGCTAAAAGGGGCTATGGCTACACCTTC.